A single sample is the source of the 24 T cell receptor beta chains below, sequenced in a study of molecular identifiers for immune sequencing clone quantification. TCRdb re-derived calls from the PCR reads in MiXCR, one entry per CDR3 protein. The table lists some 320,000 distinct CDR3 sequences, roughly 23% of them singletons, with under 0.95% in the top ten. Sequencing used naive CD8+ T cells from blood, with Jurkat cell RNA spiked in. Subset given: FACS-sorted CD8+CD4-CCR7+CD45RA+ naive T cells. All receptors derive from a human donor in good health. Some libraries in this study had Jurkat cell RNA spiked in.

This clonotype was seen repeatedly, ten times or more. The rearrangement joins TRBV7-9 to TRBJ2-3; TRBD2 agrees at 8 bases. CDR3 length: 15 residues. V shed 5 bases, J shed 5 bases, and the junction held 9 bases outside the gene matches. CDR1 SEHNR and CDR2 FQNEAQ come from the germline V gene (reference sequence). CDR3 protein: CASSPDFGGGDTQYF. The CDR3 DNA follows: TGTGCCAGCAGCCCGGATTTCGGGGGGGGAGATACGCAGTATTTT.

The genes are TRBV2 and TRBJ2-5; weak D call: TRBD2 (7 bases). Germline V gene sequence: CDR1 SNHLY, CDR2 FYNNEI. Deletions cut 3 bases from V and 5 bases from J, with 16 bases between. CDR3 length: 15 residues. The DNA of the CDR3 is TGTGCCAGCAGTGAGGGTCGGGGGGCGGCGGAGACCCAGTACTTC. It encodes CASSEGRGAAETQYF.

The V call is TRBV2, the J call TRBJ2-7; TRBD2 might be the D (5 bases). Germline-derived CDR1 and CDR2 are SNHLY and FYNNEI. V gave up 7 bases and J gave up 1 base, with 11 bases separating them. The CDR3 loop spans 13 amino acids. The CDR3 DNA reads as TGTGCCAGCACCGAACTAGATTCCTACGAGCAGTACTTC. Translation gives CASTELDSYEQYF.

This clonotype was recorded at least ten times. The chain couples TRBV20-1 to TRBJ2-7; the match to TRBD1 covers 8 bases. The CDR3 has 13 amino acids. The V and J ends lost 6 bases and 2 bases, in that order; junction bases with no gene match: 6. Germline assignment: CDR1 DFQATT and CDR2 SNEGSKA (reference sequence). CDR3 bases: TGCAGTGCCAGGGGGCTTGAGACCTACGAGCAGTACTTC. Translated: CSARGLETYEQYF.

A remark on this clonotype: The conserved phenylalanine or tryptophan normally closing the CDR3 is absent here, so this likely arose from a read error. The DNA is omitted, as the CDR3 cannot be located on it reliably, and the CDR3 follows TCRdb's listing. This sequence joins TRBV30 and TRBJ2-1; TRBD1, the table's D call, lacks a check against the DNA. The CDR3 numbers 13 amino acids, ends counted. CDR1 GTSNPN and CDR2 SVGIG come from the germline V gene (reference sequence). CDR3 in amino acids: CAWTPGPGQGLVS.

The V and J genes are TRBV6-5 and TRBJ2-7; 7 bases are shared with TRBD1. Germline V CDR1 and CDR2: MNHEY, SVGAGI. This CDR3 has 16 amino acids. With V trimmed by 0 bases and J by 0 bases, 5 bases remained unmatched. CDR3 nucleotide sequence: TGTGCCAGCAGTTACTCGACAGGGTCCAACTCCTACGAGCAGTACTTC. Translated: CASSYSTGSNSYEQYF.

The chain recombines TRBV11-2 with TRBJ2-3, with 9 bases lining up with TRBD2. The CDR3 contains 15 residues. Germline V gene data show CDR1 as SGHAT and CDR2 as FQNNGV. V lost 5 bases and J lost 2; bases outside the gene matches: 5. CDR3 region: CASSETSGFTDTQYF. DNA of the CDR3: TGTGCCAGCAGCGAGACTAGCGGATTCACAGATACGCAGTATTTT.

This clonotype was found many times. The V and J genes are TRBV6-1 and TRBJ1-1; D call uncertain. V lost 10 bases to trimming and J lost 0 bases, with 12 bases between them. Germline V gene lookup returns CDR1 MNHNS and CDR2 SASEGT. The CDR3 runs 13 residues. The CDR3 DNA follows: TGTGCCACAAGGACGGCCATGAACACTGAAGCTTTCTTT. Its translation is CATRTAMNTEAFF.

This clonotype was recorded a few times. The chain employs TRBV27 and TRBJ2-7, with TRBD2 identical over 9 bases. The CDR3 extends over 17 amino acids. The germline CDR1 and CDR2 sequences are MNHEY and SMNVEV (reference sequence). J lost 4 bases, V lost 3 bases, and 13 bases had no gene match. The CDR3 loop reads CASSFNKPLAGGYEQYF. In nucleotides, the CDR3 is TGTGCCAGCAGTTTCAACAAACCACTAGCGGGCGGGTACGAGCAGTACTTC.

Ten or more counts support this clonotype. The CDR3 here is CASTGTGVNGYTF. The CDR3 DNA follows: TGTGCCAGCACCGGGACAGGGGTTAATGGCTACACCTTC. This chain joins TRBV5-6 and TRBJ1-2; 10 bases align to TRBD1. The CDR3 contains 13 residues. The J segment lost 6 bases and the V segment lost 6 bases, leaving 5 bases of the junction unmatched. CDR1 is SGHDT and CDR2 is YYEEEE in the germline V gene.

This clonotype was detected many times. The chain combines TRBV2 with TRBJ2-7; 7 bases match TRBD2. The CDR3 runs to 16 residues. The junction had 12 bases not matched to a gene; V was cut back by 7 bases and J by 0 bases. The V gene's germline CDR1 is SNHLY and CDR2 FYNNEI. In DNA form, the CDR3 reads TGTGCCAGCACCAAAAGGGCGGGGGACCCCTCCTACGAGCAGTACTTC. This encodes CASTKRAGDPSYEQYF.

This clonotype was detected many times. This rearrangement joins TRBV5-6 to TRBJ2-7; the D gene could be TRBD1 or TRBD2 (5 bases each). CDR3 size: 13 residues. V lost 4 bases, J lost 5 bases, and 13 bases lay in between. CDR1 and CDR2 (germline): SGHDT, YYEEEE. Written as DNA, the CDR3 is TGTGCCAGCAGCATAACCGGGACCGACGAGCAGTACTTC. It translates to CASSITGTDEQYF.

This clonotype was observed many times. V and J are TRBV19 and TRBJ1-2; the D gene is possibly TRBD1 (5 bases). CDR1 and CDR2 (germline): LNHDA, SQIVND (reference sequence). This CDR3 is built from 17 residues. V was shortened by 11 bases and J by 0 bases, with 25 bases between the two germline ends. The CDR3 sequence is CAVDGYTRGRSNYGYTF. CDR3 in DNA: TGTGCCGTAGACGGTTATACGCGGGGACGATCTAACTATGGCTACACCTTC.

This clonotype has at least ten counts. Mismatch with germline at one junction end may stem from a read error. This chain uses TRBV12-3 or TRBV12-4 with TRBJ2-3; 8 bases line up with TRBD2. The CDR3 is 14 amino acids. The CDR3 region has the DNA TGTGCCAGCAGTTTTACTAGCGGCACAGATACGCAGTATTTC. Translating it yields CASSFTSGTDTQYF.

This clonotype was counted ten times or more. This chain uses TRBV15 with TRBJ2-2; 7 bases map to TRBD1. The CDR3 spans 16 residues. The V segment lost 0 bases and the J segment 4 bases; nucleotides outside the gene matches: 5. Germline values: CDR1 LNHNV, CDR2 YYDKDF (reference sequence). This chain's CDR3 is CATSRDGQEFTGELFF. The CDR3 coding sequence is TGTGCCACCAGCAGAGATGGACAGGAGTTCACCGGGGAGCTGTTTTTT. Full variable domain (rest looked up from reference TRBV15 and TRBJ2-2): DAMVIQNPRYQVTQFGKPVTLSCSQTLNHNVMYWYQQKSSQAPKLLFHYYDKDFNNEADTPDNFQSRRPNTSFCFLDIRSPGLGDTAMYLCATSRDGQEFTGELFFGEGSRLTVL.

This clonotype was observed at least ten times. This chain joins TRBV7-9 and TRBJ2-3, with 8 bases lining up with TRBD2. The CDR3 runs 15 residues. The V segment lost 5 bases and the J segment 4 bases; nucleotides outside the gene matches: 8. The germline V gene encodes CDR1 SEHNR and CDR2 FQNEAQ (reference sequence). CDR3: CASSPREGKADTQYF. In nucleotides, the CDR3 is TGTGCCAGCAGCCCCCGGGAGGGGAAGGCAGATACGCAGTATTTT. The variable domain in full, with the rest retrieved from reference TRBV7-9 and TRBJ2-3, is DTGVSQNPRHKITKRGQNVTFRCDPISEHNRLYWYRQTLGQGPEFLTYFQNEAQLEKSRLLSDRFSAERPKGSFSTLEIQRTEQGDSAMYLCASSPREGKADTQYFGPGTRLTVL.

This clonotype appeared many times. V gene TRBV4-1 combines with J gene TRBJ1-1; 7 positions agree with TRBD1. The CDR3 totals 15 residues. J gave up 4 bases and V 1 base, and 6 bases lay outside the gene matches. Germline lookup yields CDR1 MGHRA and CDR2 YSYEKL. The CDR3 loop is CASSQVDRRATEAFF. The CDR3 coding sequence is TGCGCCAGCAGCCAAGTGGACAGGCGGGCCACTGAAGCTTTCTTT.

This clonotype was recorded at least ten times. The chain couples TRBV29-1 to TRBJ1-1, with D perhaps matching TRBD1 (6 bases). V lost 7 bases, J lost 6 bases, and 12 bases lay in between. CDR3 length equals 11 residues. CDR1 is SQVTM, CDR2 ANQGSEA, per germline. The CDR3 sequence is CSAVQGPEAFF. The CDR3, as DNA: TGCAGCGCAGTACAGGGCCCTGAAGCTTTCTTT.

The V call is TRBV7-3, the J call TRBJ2-5, with D possibly being TRBD1 (5 bases). The CDR3 is made up of 13 amino acids. V lost 5 bases and J 4 bases, leaving 11 bases between the germline ends. Germline values: CDR1 SGHTA, CDR2 FQGTGA. Written as DNA, the CDR3 is TGTGCCAGCAGCCTATGGGGCGGAGAGACCCAGTACTTC. Protein: CASSLWGGETQYF.

This clonotype was counted many times. The chain recombines TRBV28 with TRBJ2-3, with D possibly matching TRBD2 (5 bases). The CDR3 runs 13 residues. The germline V gene has CDR1 MDHEN and CDR2 SYDVKM. Between the trimmed V and J ends, which lost 8 bases and 2 bases, there was a span of 11 bases. The CDR3 loop reads CASWNGLTDTQYF. The CDR3 coding sequence is TGTGCCAGCTGGAATGGACTCACAGATACGCAGTATTTT.

In this sample, this clonotype turned up a few times. A read error is possible here, since a much larger clone lies one base away. The V gene is TRBV12-3 or TRBV12-4, the J gene TRBJ1-1, with D uncertain. V lost 5 bases and J 10 bases, leaving 17 bases between the germline ends. This CDR3 has 13 amino acids. The DNA of the CDR3 is TGTGCCAGCAGTAATGAAGACGGAGCGGGAGCTTTCTTT. Amino acid sequence: CASSNEDGAGAFF.

V gene TRBV29-1 combines with J gene TRBJ2-7, with D possibly called TRBD1 or TRBD2 (5 bases each). V was cut by 0 bases and J by 2 bases, with 14 bases left in between. The CDR3 runs to 15 residues. Germline-derived CDR1 and CDR2 are SQVTM and ANQGSEA. CDR3 loop: CSVEDPGGGTYEQYF. CDR3 in DNA: TGCAGCGTTGAAGATCCGGGTGGGGGAACCTACGAGCAGTACTTC.

Regarding this clonotype: This may be a read error: a much more frequent sequence differs by one nucleotide. V usage is TRBV9 and J usage is TRBJ1-5; 10 nucleotides agree with TRBD1. J gave up 3 bases and V 7 bases, and 10 bases lay outside the gene matches. CDR1 is SGDLS, CDR2 YYNGEE, per germline. The CDR3 length is 16 residues. The CDR3 is CASCPTTGGPNQPQHF. In DNA form, the CDR3 reads TGTGCCAGCTGCCCAACGACAGGGGGCCCCAATCAGCCCCAGCATTTT.

This clonotype was recorded at least ten times. This chain joins TRBV14 and TRBJ2-3, with D possibly being TRBD2 (6 bases). V dropped 0 bases and J dropped 7 bases, with 11 bases sitting between them. CDR1 is SGHDN, CDR2 FVKESK, per germline. The CDR3 contains 14 residues. CDR3 region: CASSQETEGYTQYF. The CDR3 nucleotides are TGTGCCAGCAGCCAAGAAACGGAGGGCTATACGCAGTATTTT.